The clone carrying this T cell receptor (beta chain) was picked up a small number of times. Its target is not known. The entry originates in a study of early T cells in non-severe SARS-CoV-2 infection. Study in general: Sequencing of bulk RNA from unsorted whole blood was done, without chain pairing.

Individual cDNA molecules received unique molecular identifiers. TCRdb ran MiXCR on the 5' RACE reads and lists one entry per CDR3 protein. The sample has some 64,000 distinct CDR3 sequences; about a tenth are singletons. The ends lost 3 bases at V and 5 bases at J; junction bases unmatched: 8. Germline V gene sequence: CDR1 WSHSY, CDR2 SAAADI. CDR3 length: 16 residues. Study-level points and caveats: Anti-spike CD8 responses were favored in VDJdb matching, and private and CD4 specificities were missed.

The sample here was whole blood, taken at baseline. The receptor was isolated from an adult who was a healthcare worker with PCR-confirmed SARS-CoV-2 infection or an uninfected control (not recorded which). V usage is TRBV10-2 and J usage is TRBJ2-5; 11 bases agree with TRBD2. The CDR3 nucleotides are TGCGCCAGCAGTGAAGTAGCGGGAGGGCCGGGTGAGACCCAGTACTTC. Translated: CASSEVAGGPGETQYF.